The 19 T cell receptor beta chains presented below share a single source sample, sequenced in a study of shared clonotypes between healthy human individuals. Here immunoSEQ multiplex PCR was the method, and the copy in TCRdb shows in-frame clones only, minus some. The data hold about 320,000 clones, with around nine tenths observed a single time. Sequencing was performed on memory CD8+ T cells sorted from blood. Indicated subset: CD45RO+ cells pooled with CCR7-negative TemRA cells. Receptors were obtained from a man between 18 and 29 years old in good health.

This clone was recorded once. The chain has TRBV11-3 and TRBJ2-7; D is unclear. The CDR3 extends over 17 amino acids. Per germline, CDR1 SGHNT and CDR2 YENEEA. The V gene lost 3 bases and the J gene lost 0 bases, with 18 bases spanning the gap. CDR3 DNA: TGTGCCAGCAGCTTGCCCGGGTCCCCCCTGAGCTCCTACGAGCAGTACTTC. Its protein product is CASSLPGSPLSSYEQYF.

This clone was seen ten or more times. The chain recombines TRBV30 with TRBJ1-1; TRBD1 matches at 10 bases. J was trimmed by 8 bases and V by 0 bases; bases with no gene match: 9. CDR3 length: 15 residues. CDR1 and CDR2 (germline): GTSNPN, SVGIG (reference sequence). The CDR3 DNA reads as TGTGCCTGGAGTGTACGAGGGGGGACAGGGGTCGAAGCTTTCTTT. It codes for CAWSVRGGTGVEAFF. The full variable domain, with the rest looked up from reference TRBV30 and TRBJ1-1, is SQTIHQWPATLVQPVGSPLSLECTVEGTSNPNLYWYRQAAGRGLQLLFYSVGIGQISSEVPQNLSASRPQDRQFILSSKKLLLSDSGFYLCAWSVRGGTGVEAFFGQGTRLTVV.

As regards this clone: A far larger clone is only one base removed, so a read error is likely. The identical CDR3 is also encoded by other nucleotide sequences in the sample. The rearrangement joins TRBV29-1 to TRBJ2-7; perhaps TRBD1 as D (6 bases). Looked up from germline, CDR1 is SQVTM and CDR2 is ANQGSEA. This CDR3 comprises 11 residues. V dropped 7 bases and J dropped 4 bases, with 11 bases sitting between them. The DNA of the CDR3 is TGCAGCGCACTAACAGGGTACGAGCAGTACTTC. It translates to CSALTGYEQYF.

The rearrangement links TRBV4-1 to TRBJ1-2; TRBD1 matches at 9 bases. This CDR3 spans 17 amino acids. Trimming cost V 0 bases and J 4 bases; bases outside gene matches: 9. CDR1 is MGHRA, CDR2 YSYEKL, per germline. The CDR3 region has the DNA TGCGCCAGCAGCCAAGATGGGACAGGGAGCGCGGGCTATGGCTACACCTTC. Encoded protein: CASSQDGTGSAGYGYTF.

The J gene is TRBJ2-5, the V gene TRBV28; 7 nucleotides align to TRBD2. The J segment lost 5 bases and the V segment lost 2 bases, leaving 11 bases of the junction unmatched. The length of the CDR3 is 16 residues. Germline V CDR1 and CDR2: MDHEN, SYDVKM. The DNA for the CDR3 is TGTGCCAGCAGTTTAGTAGGGGAATCGCGGGAGGAGACCCAGTACTTC. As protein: CASSLVGESREETQYF.

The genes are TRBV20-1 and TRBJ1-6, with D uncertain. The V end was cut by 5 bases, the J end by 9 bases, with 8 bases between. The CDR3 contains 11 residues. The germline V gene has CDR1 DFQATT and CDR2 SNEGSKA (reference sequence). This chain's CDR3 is CSAGFRSPLHF. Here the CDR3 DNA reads TGCAGTGCTGGGTTTCGTTCACCCCTCCACTTT.

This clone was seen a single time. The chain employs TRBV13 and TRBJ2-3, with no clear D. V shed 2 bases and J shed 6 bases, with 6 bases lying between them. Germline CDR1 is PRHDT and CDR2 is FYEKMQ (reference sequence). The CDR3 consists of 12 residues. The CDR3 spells CASSLTDDTQYF. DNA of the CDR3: TGTGCCAGCAGCTTAACAGACGATACGCAGTATTTT.

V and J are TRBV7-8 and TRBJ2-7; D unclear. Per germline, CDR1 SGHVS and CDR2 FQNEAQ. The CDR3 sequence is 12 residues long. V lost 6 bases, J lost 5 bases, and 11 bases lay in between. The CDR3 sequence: CASSSIRNEQYF. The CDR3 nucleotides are TGTGCCAGCAGTTCAATAAGAAACGAGCAGTACTTC.

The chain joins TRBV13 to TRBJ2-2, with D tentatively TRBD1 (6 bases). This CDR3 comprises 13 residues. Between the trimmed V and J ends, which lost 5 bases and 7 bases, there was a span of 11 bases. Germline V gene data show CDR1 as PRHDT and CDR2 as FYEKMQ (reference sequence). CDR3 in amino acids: CASSSQGIGELFF. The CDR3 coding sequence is TGTGCCAGCAGCAGCCAGGGGATCGGGGAGCTGTTTTTT.

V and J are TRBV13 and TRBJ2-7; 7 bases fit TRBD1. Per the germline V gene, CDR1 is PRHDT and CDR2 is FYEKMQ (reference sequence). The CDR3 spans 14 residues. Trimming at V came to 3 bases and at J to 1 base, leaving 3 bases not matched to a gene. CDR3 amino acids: CASSFTGDSYEQYF. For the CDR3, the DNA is TGTGCCAGCAGCTTTACAGGGGATTCCTACGAGCAGTACTTC.

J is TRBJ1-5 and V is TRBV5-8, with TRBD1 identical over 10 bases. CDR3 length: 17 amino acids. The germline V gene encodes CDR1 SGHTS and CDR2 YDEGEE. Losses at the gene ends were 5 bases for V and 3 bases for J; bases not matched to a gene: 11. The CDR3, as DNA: TGTGCCAGCAGTCTGACAGGGGGCGCGTTCCTCAATCAGCCCCAGCATTTT. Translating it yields CASSLTGGAFLNQPQHF.

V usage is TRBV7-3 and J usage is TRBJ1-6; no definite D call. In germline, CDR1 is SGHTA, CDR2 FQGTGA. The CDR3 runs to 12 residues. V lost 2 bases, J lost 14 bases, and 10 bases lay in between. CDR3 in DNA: TGTGCCAGCAGCTTAGACGGTGTCACCCTCCACTTT. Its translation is CASSLDGVTLHF.

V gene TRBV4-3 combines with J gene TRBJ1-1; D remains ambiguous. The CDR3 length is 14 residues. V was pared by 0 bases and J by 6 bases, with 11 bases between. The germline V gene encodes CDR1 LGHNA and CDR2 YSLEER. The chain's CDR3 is CASSQDMEMAEAFF. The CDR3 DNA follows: TGCGCCAGCAGCCAAGATATGGAGATGGCTGAAGCTTTCTTT.

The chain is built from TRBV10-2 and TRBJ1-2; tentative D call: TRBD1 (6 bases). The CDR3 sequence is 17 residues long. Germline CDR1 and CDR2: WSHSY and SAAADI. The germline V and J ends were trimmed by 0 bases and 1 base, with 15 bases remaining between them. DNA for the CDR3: TGCGCCAGCAGTGAGTCTGGGATAGACAGGAGTAACTATGGCTACACCTTC. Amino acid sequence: CASSESGIDRSNYGYTF.

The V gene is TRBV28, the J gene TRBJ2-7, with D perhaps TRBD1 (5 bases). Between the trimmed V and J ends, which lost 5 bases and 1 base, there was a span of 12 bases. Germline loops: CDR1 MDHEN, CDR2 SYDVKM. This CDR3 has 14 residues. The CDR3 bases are TGTGCCAGCAGTCCCCCAGGGATTTCCTACGAGCAGTACTTC. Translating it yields CASSPPGISYEQYF.

This chain's CDR3 is CASSDQSYEQYF. As DNA, the CDR3 is TGTGCCAGCAGTGACCAGTCTTACGAGCAGTACTTC. V gene TRBV2 combines with J gene TRBJ2-7, with D uncertain. The ends were cut back, 3 bases at V and 4 bases at J, with 7 bases in the middle. The CDR3 runs to 12 residues. CDR1 is SNHLY and CDR2 is FYNNEI in the germline V gene. The variable domain in full, completed from reference TRBV2 and TRBJ2-7, reads EPEVTQTPSHQVTQMGQEVILRCVPISNHLYFYWYRQILGQKVEFLVSFYNNEISEKSEIFDDQFSVERPDGSNFTLKIRSTKLEDSAMYFCASSDQSYEQYFGPGTRLTVT.

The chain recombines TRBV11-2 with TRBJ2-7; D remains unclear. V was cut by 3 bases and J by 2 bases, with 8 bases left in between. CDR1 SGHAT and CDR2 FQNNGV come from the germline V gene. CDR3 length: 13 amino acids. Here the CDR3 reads CASSFGGPYEQYF. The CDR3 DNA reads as TGTGCCAGCAGCTTTGGCGGACCCTACGAGCAGTACTTC.

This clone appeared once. The CDR3 protein is CASSYLRGSYNEQFF. CDR3 in DNA: TGTGCCAGCAGCTACCTAAGGGGATCCTACAATGAGCAGTTCTTC. The chain couples TRBV11-2 to TRBJ2-1; D possibly corresponds to TRBD1 (5 bases). This CDR3 spans 15 amino acids. The V end was cut by 4 bases, the J end by 1 base, with 11 bases between. Germline V gene lookup returns CDR1 SGHAT and CDR2 FQNNGV.

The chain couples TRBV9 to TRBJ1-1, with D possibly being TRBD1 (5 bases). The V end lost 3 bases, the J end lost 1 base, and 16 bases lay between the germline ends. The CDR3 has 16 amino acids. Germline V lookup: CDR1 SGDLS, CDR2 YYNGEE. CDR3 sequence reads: CASSATAGQWNTEAFF. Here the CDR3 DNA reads TGTGCCAGCAGCGCAACCGCCGGACAATGGAACACTGAAGCTTTCTTT.